This T cell receptor beta chain stems from a study of response to subunit inactivated influenza vaccine. Findings and limits, study-wide: The authors suggested that few new T cells are recruited per seasonal influenza vaccination.

Germline V gives CDR1 DFQATT, CDR2 SNEGSKA (reference sequence). V was cut by 5 bases and J by 7 bases, with 18 bases left in between. The CDR3 loop spans 14 amino acids. TCRdb reanalysed the RT-PCR reads using MiXCR and keeps one entry per CDR3 protein. The sample has 400,000 to 650,000 distinct CDR3 sequences; 6% to 9% are singletons. This clonotype came up a few times. What it binds is not known. The source is a man aged 45 to 75 who received an inactivated influenza vaccine. The sequenced sample was PBMCs from blood, obtained roughly 24 months after vaccination. The V call is TRBV20-1, the J call TRBJ1-5; tentatively, D is TRBD1 (5 bases). CDR3 nucleotide sequence: TGCAGTGCTGCGGCCCCGGCAGGGAGACAGCCCCAGCATTTT. It is translated as CSAAAPAGRQPQHF.